This note documents a single T cell receptor (beta chain) sequence. V gave up 0 bases and J gave up 2 bases, with 14 bases separating them. The length of the CDR3 is 17 residues. CDR1 is MNHEY and CDR2 is SVGEGT in the germline V gene. These data originate in a study of T cell responses to AZD1222 COVID-19 vaccine. Using immunoSEQ multiplex PCR, the repertoire was profiled, and TCRdb retains in-frame clones only, with some absent. This sample carries some 120,000 clones, roughly 86% of them seen once, and the ten largest clones take about 3%. This clonotype originated in an adult who received the AZD1222 COVID-19 vaccine. Specimen: peripheral blood, collected 28 days after the second AZD1222 dose. The chain couples TRBV6-2 or TRBV6-3 to TRBJ2-1, with D possibly being TRBD1 (6 bases). The DNA for the CDR3 is TGTGCCAGCAGTTACTCGATTACCGGGACACCCTACAATGAGCAGTTCTTC. Translating gives CASSYSITGTPYNEQFF.